What follows are 22 T cell receptor beta chains derived from one specimen sequenced in a study of cytomegalovirus exposure and HLA in healthy donors. PCR involved 60 Vbeta and 13 Jbeta primers. Data came from immunoSEQ multiplex PCR; TCRdb stores just in-frame clones and leaves some out. This sample has about 160,000 clones, with 82% found just once. Material: PBMCs. These receptor sequences come from a man aged 45-65 years in good health and CMV-seropositive.

CDR3 sequence: CASSIITVSSGYNEQFF. The CDR3 coding sequence is TGTGCCAGTAGTATAATAACGGTGTCTAGCGGTTACAATGAGCAGTTCTTC. The gene calls are TRBV19 and TRBJ2-1; 7 nucleotides line up with TRBD2. The CDR3 has 17 amino acids. CDR1 LNHDA and CDR2 SQIVND come from the germline V gene (reference sequence). Trimming took 2 bases from V and 4 from J; bases not matched to a gene: 11. The complete variable domain, with remaining parts taken from reference TRBV19 and TRBJ2-1, reads DGGITQSPKYLFRKEGQNVTLSCEQNLNHDAMYWYRQDPGQGLRLIYYSQIVNDFQKGDIAEGYSVSREKKESFPLTVTSAQKNPTAFYLCASSIITVSSGYNEQFFGPGTRLTVL.

The genes are TRBV7-3 and TRBJ2-2; 8 nucleotides agree with TRBD2. V was pared by 1 base and J by 1 base, with 2 bases of the junction left unmatched. This CDR3 contains 16 residues. CDR1 SGHTA and CDR2 FQGTGA come from the germline V gene. CDR3: CASSLRLARNTGELFF. As DNA, the CDR3 is TGTGCCAGCAGCTTAAGACTAGCGAGGAACACCGGGGAGCTGTTTTTT.

This rearrangement joins TRBV30 to TRBJ2-2; a weak D match, TRBD2 (6 bases). CDR1 is GTSNPN, CDR2 SVGIG, per germline (reference sequence). The CDR3 is made up of 13 amino acids. Trimming pared 0 bases from V and 9 bases from J, leaving 11 bases between. CDR3 sequence: CAWSVSDYRELFF. The DNA of the CDR3 is TGTGCCTGGAGTGTATCGGACTACCGGGAGCTGTTTTTT.

The chain uses TRBV7-9 and TRBJ2-5, with TRBD2 identical over 15 bases. CDR1 SEHNR and CDR2 FQNEAQ come from the germline V gene (reference sequence). CDR3 length: 17 residues. Germline trimming cut 5 bases from V and 4 bases from J; bases unmatched to any gene: 8. The CDR3 reads CASSPGTSGRRRETQYF. CDR3 nucleotide sequence: TGTGCCAGCAGCCCTGGGACTAGCGGGAGGCGACGAGAGACCCAGTACTTC.

The chain links TRBV9 to TRBJ1-4, with 7 bases that match TRBD1. The germline gives CDR1 SGDLS, CDR2 YYNGEE. The CDR3 consists of 16 residues. V gave up 4 bases and J gave up 2 bases; unmatched junction bases: 8. CDR3 amino acids: CASSLGPGQTNEKLFF. The CDR3 coding sequence is TGTGCCAGCAGCCTCGGCCCGGGACAGACTAATGAAAAACTGTTTTTT.

The rearrangement links TRBV7-6 to TRBJ2-3; possibly TRBD2 for D (6 bases). Germline V gives CDR1 SGHVS, CDR2 FNYEAQ. The V gene lost 1 base and the J gene lost 1 base, with 12 bases spanning the gap. The CDR3 is made up of 16 amino acids. The CDR3 loop reads CASSLVGGSGTDTQYF. The CDR3 DNA is TGTGCCAGCAGCTTAGTTGGGGGGAGTGGCACAGATACGCAGTATTTT. Full variable domain (remainder filled in from reference TRBV7-6 and TRBJ2-3): GAGVSQSPRYKVTKRGQDVALRCDPISGHVSLYWYRQALGQGPEFLTYFNYEAQQDKSGLPNDRFSAERPEGSISTLTIQRTEQRDSAMYRCASSLVGGSGTDTQYFGPGTRLTVL.

V is TRBV28 and J is TRBJ2-5, with 9 bases matching TRBD2. From germline, CDR1 is MDHEN and CDR2 SYDVKM. The CDR3 sequence is 13 residues long. J was trimmed by 1 base and V by 6 bases; bases with no gene match: 0. The CDR3 bases are TGTGCCAGCAGGACTAGCGGCCAAGAGACCCAGTACTTC. Translating gives CASRTSGQETQYF.

This chain links TRBV5-4 with TRBJ2-1; 14 bases fit TRBD2. There are 17 residues in the CDR3. Germline lookup yields CDR1 SGHNT and CDR2 YYREEE (reference sequence). V was clipped by 0 bases and J by 2 bases; unmatched bases: 1. CDR3 loop: CASSLGLAGGTYNEQFF. The CDR3 DNA follows: TGTGCCAGCAGCTTGGGACTAGCGGGAGGGACCTACAATGAGCAGTTCTTC.

This clone was counted a single time. The rearrangement joins TRBV2 to TRBJ2-1; 7 bases align to TRBD1. V lost 5 bases, J lost 8 bases, and 6 bases stayed unmatched. The CDR3 loop spans 13 amino acids. Germline V lookup: CDR1 SNHLY, CDR2 FYNNEI. DNA for the CDR3: TGTGCCAGCAGTCGGACAGGTTACCATGAGCAGTTCTTC. It translates to CASSRTGYHEQFF.

This rearrangement joins TRBV7-3 to TRBJ2-1, with 10 bases that match TRBD2. Germline lookup yields CDR1 SGHTA and CDR2 FQGTGA. CDR3 length: 15 residues. V lost 6 bases and J lost 3; bases outside the gene matches: 5. The CDR3 protein is CASSRTSGSYNEQFF. CDR3 coding DNA: TGTGCCAGCAGTCGGACTAGCGGAAGCTACAATGAGCAGTTCTTC.

This clone was observed a few times. CDR3: CASSLFGGVGYEQYF. The CDR3 region has the DNA TGTGCCAGCAGTTTATTCGGGGGAGTCGGGTACGAGCAGTACTTC. The chain joins TRBV27 to TRBJ2-7, with a possible D match to TRBD2 (6 bases). This CDR3 has 15 amino acids. V was pared by 1 base and J by 4 bases, with 14 bases between. The germline gives CDR1 MNHEY, CDR2 SMNVEV (reference sequence).

The chain links TRBV7-9 to TRBJ1-5; a weak D match, TRBD1 (5 bases). The CDR3 is 15 residues long. CDR1 SEHNR and CDR2 FQNEAQ come from the germline V gene (reference sequence). Trimming took off 2 bases at V and 2 bases at J, with 10 bases between the two ends. Here the CDR3 DNA reads TGTGCCAGCAGCTTAAGCCAGGGTGGCAATCAGCCCCAGCATTTT. This translates into CASSLSQGGNQPQHF.

CDR3 region: CASSQDRSLGSTDTQYF. CDR3 in DNA: TGCGCCAGCAGCCAAGATCGATCGCTAGGTAGCACAGATACGCAGTATTTT. The chain carries TRBV4-3 and TRBJ2-3; no reliable D call. CDR1 is LGHNA and CDR2 is YSLEER in the germline V gene. The length of the CDR3 is 17 residues. The V and J ends lost 0 bases and 0 bases respectively, with 13 bases between them.

This clone was recorded a few times. The chain has TRBV9 and TRBJ2-3; possibly TRBD2 for D (6 bases). Germline V lookup: CDR1 SGDLS, CDR2 YYNGEE. This CDR3 has 14 amino acids. Trimming removed 4 bases from V and 2 bases from J, with 11 bases in between. The DNA of the CDR3 is TGTGCCAGCAGCTCGGGACTGATCACAGATACGCAGTATTTT. Protein sequence: CASSSGLITDTQYF.

The rearrangement links TRBV29-1 to TRBJ2-5; TRBD1 matches at 8 bases. The J call is doubtful: the DNA matches TRBJ2-7 better. This CDR3 has 11 residues. Per germline, CDR1 SQVTM and CDR2 ANQGSEA. The CDR3 protein is CSFMTGDEQYF. CDR3 nucleotides: TGCAGCTTCATGACAGGGGACGAGCAGTACTTC.

The table lists this clone with a count of one. The rearrangement joins TRBV11-3 to TRBJ2-2, with 11 nucleotides matching TRBD1. The germline V gene has CDR1 SGHNT and CDR2 YENEEA. This CDR3 region has 16 residues. Trimming cost V 5 bases and J 5 bases; bases outside gene matches: 7. CDR3 DNA sequence: TGTGCCAGCAGCGCTGGGACAGGGGGGGTTACCGGGGAGCTGTTTTTT. The encoded protein is CASSAGTGGVTGELFF.

This clone was counted a few times. One end of the junction is discordant with germline, which a read error may explain. The V gene is TRBV11-3, the J gene TRBJ1-1; 10 positions match TRBD1. The germline V gene encodes CDR1 SGHNT and CDR2 YENEEA. This CDR3 spans 12 amino acids. As DNA, the CDR3 is TGTGCCAGCAGTTCGGGGACAGGGGTGGACGAATGG. Amino acid sequence: CASSSGTGVDEW.

The rearrangement links TRBV29-1 to TRBJ2-5, with TRBD2 matching 7 bases. This CDR3 has 13 amino acids. Losses at the gene ends were 4 bases for V and 3 bases for J; bases not matched to a gene: 5. CDR1 and CDR2 from the germline V gene are SQVTM and ANQGSEA. The CDR3 bases are TGCAGCGTTGTAGGGACTACCGAAGAGACCCAGTACTTC. Amino acids: CSVVGTTEETQYF.

The chain has TRBV4-2 and TRBJ2-1, with 7 positions matching TRBD2. Germline-derived CDR1 and CDR2 are LGHNA and YNFKEQ. J was trimmed by 8 bases and V by 4 bases; bases with no gene match: 8. The CDR3 is 14 residues long. CDR3 in DNA: TGTGCCAGCAGCCTCTCTCGGGGGGACCATGAGCAGTTCTTC. Translating it yields CASSLSRGDHEQFF.

Regarding this clone: Different DNA sequences within this sample yield the same CDR3. This chain uses TRBV11-3 with TRBJ2-2, with D possibly being TRBD1 (6 bases). The CDR3 extends over 16 amino acids. Germline CDR1 reads SGHNT; CDR2 reads YENEEA. The germline V and J ends were trimmed by 1 base and 2 bases, with 11 bases remaining between them. The CDR3 coding sequence is TGTGCCAGCAGCTTAGGTGGGGGCGCAAACACCGGGGAGCTGTTTTTT. Amino acid sequence: CASSLGGGANTGELFF.

This clone is a singleton in its sample. The chain recombines TRBV29-1 with TRBJ2-3, with D possibly being TRBD1 (6 bases). Looked up from germline, CDR1 is SQVTM and CDR2 is ANQGSEA. Deletions cut 1 base from V and 3 bases from J, with 23 bases between. The CDR3 loop spans 18 amino acids. The CDR3 nucleotides are TGCAGCGTTGAAGTGTGGGACACTCAGGCCCATCGAACAGATACGCAGTATTTT. It yields the protein CSVEVWDTQAHRTDTQYF.

Remarks on this clone: The germline gene is not matched at one end of the junction; a read error may be the cause. Additional DNA sequences in this sample encode the identical CDR3. The chain couples TRBV19 to TRBJ1-5, with TRBD1 as a possible D gene (6 bases). There are 15 residues in the CDR3. From germline, CDR1 is LNHDA and CDR2 SQIVND (reference sequence). Here the CDR3 reads CASSITGTRNQPQHF. The CDR3 nucleotides are TGCGCCAGTAGTATCACAGGGACAAGAAATCAGCCCCAGCATTTT.